In its sample, the clone carrying this TCR beta chain was seen once. No antigen is known for it. TCRdb's table, derived via immunoSEQ multiplex PCR, lists solely in-frame clones and lacks some. The sample lists around 140,000 clones; 89% were seen once. The data were taken from a study of cytomegalovirus exposure and HLA in healthy donors. Study-wide background: The 120 validation repertoires, a later analysis reported, used the same platform as the approximately 700 first-cohort repertoires.

Study conclusions and caveats: Generally TCR sequences proved uncommon, though certain public TCRs appeared in numerous donors. Cytomegalovirus-associated status was assigned to about 150 TCR beta chains.

The receptor was derived from a woman aged 18 to 35 in good health and CMV-seronegative. Sequencing input: PBMCs.

CDR3 loop: CATRFDFAEAFF. The CDR3 coding sequence is TGTGCCACCCGGTTCGATTTTGCTGAAGCTTTCTTT. The gene calls are TRBV7-9 and TRBJ1-1; D call uncertain. Trimming pared 10 bases from V and 6 bases from J, leaving 15 bases between. Germline CDR1 SEHNR, CDR2 FQNEAQ (reference sequence). The CDR3 loop spans 12 amino acids.